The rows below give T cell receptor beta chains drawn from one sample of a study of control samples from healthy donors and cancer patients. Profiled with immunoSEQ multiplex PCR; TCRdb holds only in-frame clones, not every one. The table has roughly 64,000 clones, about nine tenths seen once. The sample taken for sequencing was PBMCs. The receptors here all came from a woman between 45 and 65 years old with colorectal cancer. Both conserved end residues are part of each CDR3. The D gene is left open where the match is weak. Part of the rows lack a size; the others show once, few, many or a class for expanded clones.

CDR3: CASSPRRGEAFF; DNA: TGTGCCAGCAGCCCCCGCAGGGGGGAGGCTTTCTTT; J: TRBJ1-1; length: 12; V: TRBV7-2; size: .; D: TRBD1
CDR3: CASGLVQRGGLFSRQETQYF; DNA: TGTGCTAGTGGTTTGGTACAACGGGGGGGCCTCTTTTCTCGCCAAGAGACCCAGTACTTC; J: TRBJ2-5; length: 20; V: TRBV12-5; size: .; D: TRBD2
CDR3: CASSLAGGEMNTEAFF; DNA: TGTGCCAGCAGCTTAGCGGGGGGTGAGATGAACACTGAAGCTTTCTTT; J: TRBJ1-1; length: 16; V: TRBV11-2; size: few; D: .
CDR3: CASGGRADTQYF; DNA: TGCGCCAGCGGAGGTCGGGCAGATACGCAGTATTTT; J: TRBJ2-3; length: 12; V: TRBV10-1; size: .; D: .
CDR3: CASIVTGGGNQPQHF; DNA: TGTGCCAGCATTGTGACAGGGGGCGGCAATCAGCCCCAGCATTTT; J: TRBJ1-5; length: 15; V: TRBV6-5; size: .; D: TRBD1
CDR3: CASSYNPSNYEQYF; DNA: TGTGCCAGCAGCTATAATCCGTCGAACTACGAGCAGTACTTC; J: TRBJ2-7; length: 14; V: TRBV7-2; size: .; D: .
CDR3: CASSLATGSEYMNTEAFF; DNA: TGCGCCAGCAGCTTGGCTACAGGGTCGGAGTACATGAACACTGAAGCTTTCTTT; J: TRBJ1-1; length: 18; V: TRBV5-1; size: .; D: .
CDR3: CASRVPPGPRTVAFF; DNA: TGTGCCAGCAGAGTTCCTCCGGGTCCCCGGACAGTAGCTTTCTTT; J: TRBJ1-1; length: 15; V: TRBV6-5; size: .; D: .
CDR3: CASSLGLAGDYNGELFF; DNA: TGTGCCAGCAGCTTAGGTCTAGCGGGAGACTATAACGGGGAGCTGTTTTTT; J: TRBJ2-2; length: 17; V: TRBV7-2; size: .; D: TRBD2
CDR3: CASSPLPGNTEAFF; DNA: TGTGCCAGCTCACCACTCCCAGGGAACACTGAAGCTTTCTTT; J: TRBJ1-1; length: 14; V: TRBV18; size: .; D: .
CDR3: CASSLGLAGGNEQYF; DNA: TGTGCCAGCAGCTTAGGACTAGCGGGAGGGAACGAGCAGTACTTC; J: TRBJ2-7; length: 15; V: TRBV7-9; size: .; D: TRBD2
CDR3: CAWRPGQGYEQYF; DNA: TGTGCCTGGAGACCGGGACAGGGGTACGAGCAGTACTTC; J: TRBJ2-7; length: 13; V: TRBV30; size: .; D: TRBD1
CDR3: CASSVESRASGSPLHF; DNA: TGTGCCAGCAGCGTAGAATCCAGGGCAAGTGGCTCACCCCTCCACTTT; J: TRBJ1-6; length: 16; V: TRBV9; size: .; D: .
CDR3: CASSIAGGNTGELFF; DNA: TGTGCCAGTAGTATAGCTGGAGGGAACACCGGGGAGCTGTTTTTT; J: TRBJ2-2; length: 15; V: TRBV19; size: .; D: .
CDR3: CASSPNLGFGTQYF; DNA: TGTGCCAGCAGTCCGAATCTAGGATTTGGTACGCAGTATTTT; J: TRBJ2-3; length: 14; V: TRBV6-2/TRBV6-3; size: .; D: .
CDR3: CAGSGSTVNEQFF; DNA: TGTGCCGGTAGCGGGAGTACGGTGAATGAGCAGTTCTTC; J: TRBJ2-1; length: 13; V: TRBV6-5; size: .; D: TRBD2
CDR3: CASSELGTGGTGELFF; DNA: TGTGCCAGCAGTGAGCTCGGGACAGGGGGGACCGGGGAGCTGTTTTTT; J: TRBJ2-2; length: 16; V: TRBV2; size: .; D: TRBD1
CDR3: CASSNGQTRETQYF; DNA: TGCGCCAGCAGCAACGGACAGACTCGAGAGACCCAGTACTTC; J: TRBJ2-5; length: 14; V: TRBV5-1; size: .; D: .
CDR3: CASRLTTGTEAFF; DNA: TGTGCCAGCAGGCTCACAACGGGAACTGAAGCTTTCTTT; J: TRBJ1-1; length: 13; V: TRBV12-3/TRBV12-4; size: .; D: .
CDR3: CASSRGQPNYGYTF; DNA: TGTGCCAGCAGCCGTGGACAGCCTAACTATGGCTACACCTTC; J: TRBJ1-2; length: 14; V: TRBV7-8; size: .; D: .
CDR3: CAISDLGRQGDTDTQYF; DNA: TGTGCCATCAGTGACCTAGGAAGACAGGGGGACACAGATACGCAGTATTTT; J: TRBJ2-3; length: 17; V: TRBV10-3; size: .; D: TRBD1
CDR3: CASSPASGGVKTDTQYF; DNA: TGTGCCAGCAGCCCCGCTAGCGGAGGGGTTAAGACAGATACGCAGTATTTT; J: TRBJ2-3; length: 17; V: TRBV28; size: .; D: TRBD2